This T cell receptor (beta chain) was sequenced during a study of CD8+ T cells in alopecia areata. General study results and limits: Clonality was higher in lesional than normal scalp, especially in alopecia totalis/universalis.

A few counts support this clone. Its antigen is still unknown. The junction departs from the called germline gene at one end, perhaps through a read error. This CDR3 has 14 amino acids. Germline V lookup: CDR1 MNHNS, CDR2 SASEGT. After isolation, RNA underwent reverse transcription to generate cDNA as the sequencing template. Assay: immunoSEQ multiplex PCR; the TCRdb copy retains only in-frame clones and omits some. The data hold roughly 140,000 clones, with around 51% observed a single time. The chain combines TRBV6-1 with TRBJ1-1; D not certain. This receptor was identified in a human donor with alopecia areata. The sample consisted of CD4+ T cells sorted from blood, taken at week 0. DNA for the CDR3: TGTGCCAGCAGTGAAGGGATCACTTTGGCGATGGTAGACTTT. Translated, it gives CASSEGITLAMVDF.